The source of this T cell receptor beta chain is a study of T cells in Graves' hyperthyroidism and ophthalmopathy. Regions amplified from RNA transcripts were the TCR beta CDR3 regions. In the first-round RT-PCR of the TCR CDR3, the HTBI primer set was used. TCRdb re-called the multiplex PCR reads with MiXCR, one entry per CDR3 protein. The table lists 550,000 to 650,000 distinct CDR3 sequences, less than 15% of them singletons. V lost 0 bases and J lost 4, with 11 bases in between. The CDR3 runs 15 residues. Germline CDR1 and CDR2: SGHTS and YDEGEE. This clonotype was recorded at least ten times. This sequence originates from a woman aged 40 to 50 with Graves' hyperthyroidism. Material: blood. V and J are TRBV5-8 and TRBJ2-1, with D unclear. The CDR3 DNA sequence: TGTGCCAGCAGCTTGGACCTGGGCACGTACAATGAGCAGTTCTTC. Translation gives CASSLDLGTYNEQFF.